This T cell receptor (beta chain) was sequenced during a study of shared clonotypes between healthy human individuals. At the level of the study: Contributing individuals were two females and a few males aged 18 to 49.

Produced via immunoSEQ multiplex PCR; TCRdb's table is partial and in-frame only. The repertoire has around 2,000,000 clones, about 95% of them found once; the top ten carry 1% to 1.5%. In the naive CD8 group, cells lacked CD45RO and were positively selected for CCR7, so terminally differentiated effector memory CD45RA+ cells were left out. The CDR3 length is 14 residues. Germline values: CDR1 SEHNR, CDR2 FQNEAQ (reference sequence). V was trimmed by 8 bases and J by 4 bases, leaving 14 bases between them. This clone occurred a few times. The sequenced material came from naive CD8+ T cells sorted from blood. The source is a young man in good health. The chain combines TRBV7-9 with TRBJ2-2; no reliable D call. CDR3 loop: CASLKGLGTGELFF. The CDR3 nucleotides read TGTGCCAGCCTTAAGGGCTTAGGCACCGGGGAGCTGTTTTTT.